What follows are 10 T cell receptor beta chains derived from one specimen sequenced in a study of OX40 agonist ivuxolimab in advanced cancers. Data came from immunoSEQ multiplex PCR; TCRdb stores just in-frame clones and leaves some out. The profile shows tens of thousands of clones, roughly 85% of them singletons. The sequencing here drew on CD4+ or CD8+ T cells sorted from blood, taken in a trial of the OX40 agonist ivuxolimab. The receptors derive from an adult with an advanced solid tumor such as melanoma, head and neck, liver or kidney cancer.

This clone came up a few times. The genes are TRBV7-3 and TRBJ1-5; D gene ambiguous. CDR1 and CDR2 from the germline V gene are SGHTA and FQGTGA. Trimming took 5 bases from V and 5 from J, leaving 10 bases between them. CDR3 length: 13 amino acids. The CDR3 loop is CASSLREDQPQHF. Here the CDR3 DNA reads TGTGCCAGCAGCCTCCGGGAGGATCAGCCCCAGCATTTT.

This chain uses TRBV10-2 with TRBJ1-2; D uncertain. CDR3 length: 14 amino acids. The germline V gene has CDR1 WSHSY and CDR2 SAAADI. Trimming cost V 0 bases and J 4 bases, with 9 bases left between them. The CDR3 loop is CASSESRNAYGYTF. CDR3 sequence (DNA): TGCGCCAGCAGTGAGTCCAGGAACGCCTATGGCTACACCTTC.

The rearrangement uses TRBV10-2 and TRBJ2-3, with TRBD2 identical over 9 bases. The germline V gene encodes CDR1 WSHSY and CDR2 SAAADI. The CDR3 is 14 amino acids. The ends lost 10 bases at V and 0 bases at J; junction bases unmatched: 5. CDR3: CATHLAGSTDTQYF. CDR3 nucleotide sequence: TGCGCCACACACCTAGCGGGGAGCACAGATACGCAGTATTTT.

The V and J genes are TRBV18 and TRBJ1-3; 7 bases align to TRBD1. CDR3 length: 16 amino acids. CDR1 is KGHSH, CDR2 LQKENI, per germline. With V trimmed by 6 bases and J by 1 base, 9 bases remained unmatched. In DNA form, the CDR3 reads TGTGCCAGCTCGCCAAGGGACAGTCCATCTGGAAACACCATATATTTT. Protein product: CASSPRDSPSGNTIYF.

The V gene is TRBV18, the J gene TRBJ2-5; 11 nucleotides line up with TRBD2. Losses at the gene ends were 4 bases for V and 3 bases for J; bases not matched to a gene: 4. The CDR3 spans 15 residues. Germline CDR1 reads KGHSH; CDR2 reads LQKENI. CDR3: CASSRLTSGEETQYF. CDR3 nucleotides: TGTGCCAGCTCACGTCTGACTAGCGGGGAAGAGACCCAGTACTTC.

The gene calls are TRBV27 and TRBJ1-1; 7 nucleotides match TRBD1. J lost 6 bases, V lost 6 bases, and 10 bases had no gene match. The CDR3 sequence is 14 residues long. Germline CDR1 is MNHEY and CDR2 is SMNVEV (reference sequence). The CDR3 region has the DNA TGTGCCAGCAGGGAGGAGGACAGGAGGTCTGAAGCTTTCTTT. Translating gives CASREEDRRSEAFF.

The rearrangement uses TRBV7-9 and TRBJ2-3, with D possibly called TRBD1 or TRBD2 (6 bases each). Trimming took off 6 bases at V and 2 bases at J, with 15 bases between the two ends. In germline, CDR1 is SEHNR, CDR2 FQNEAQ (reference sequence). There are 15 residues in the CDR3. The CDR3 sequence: CASSLLQGLTDTQYF. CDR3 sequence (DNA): TGTGCCAGCAGTTTATTACAGGGACTCACAGATACGCAGTATTTT.

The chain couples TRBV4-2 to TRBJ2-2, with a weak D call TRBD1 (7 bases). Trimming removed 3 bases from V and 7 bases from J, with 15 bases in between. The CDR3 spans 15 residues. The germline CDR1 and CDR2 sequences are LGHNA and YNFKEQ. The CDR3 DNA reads TGTGCCAGCAGCCATGGAGGGGGCAGGGGCGGGGAGCTGTTTTTT. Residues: CASSHGGGRGGELFF.

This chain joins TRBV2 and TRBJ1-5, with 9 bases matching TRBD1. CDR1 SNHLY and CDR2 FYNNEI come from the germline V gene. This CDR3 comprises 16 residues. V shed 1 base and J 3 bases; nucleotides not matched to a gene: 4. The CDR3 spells CASSEGGQGFNQPQHF. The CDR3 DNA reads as TGTGCCAGCAGTGAAGGGGGACAGGGATTCAATCAGCCCCAGCATTTT.

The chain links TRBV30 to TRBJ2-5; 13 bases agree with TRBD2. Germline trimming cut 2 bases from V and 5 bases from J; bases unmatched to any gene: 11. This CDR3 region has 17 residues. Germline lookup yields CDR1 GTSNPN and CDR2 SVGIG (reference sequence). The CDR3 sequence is CAWSNGTSGGAGETQYF. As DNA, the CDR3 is TGTGCCTGGAGTAATGGAACTAGCGGGGGGGCCGGGGAGACCCAGTACTTC.